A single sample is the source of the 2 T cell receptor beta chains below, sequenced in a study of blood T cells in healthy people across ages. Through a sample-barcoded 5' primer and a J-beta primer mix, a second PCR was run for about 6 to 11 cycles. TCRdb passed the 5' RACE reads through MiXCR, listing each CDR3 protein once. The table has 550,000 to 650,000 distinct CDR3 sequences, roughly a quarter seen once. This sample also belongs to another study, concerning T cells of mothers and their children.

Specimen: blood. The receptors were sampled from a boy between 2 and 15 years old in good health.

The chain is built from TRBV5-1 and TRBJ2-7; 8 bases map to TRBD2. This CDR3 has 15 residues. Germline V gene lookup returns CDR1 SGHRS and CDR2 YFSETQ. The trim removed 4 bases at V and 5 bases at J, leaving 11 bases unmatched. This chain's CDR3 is CASSGVCWTSHEQYF. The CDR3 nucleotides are TGCGCCAGCAGCGGGGTTTGTTGGACTAGCCACGAGCAGTACTTC.

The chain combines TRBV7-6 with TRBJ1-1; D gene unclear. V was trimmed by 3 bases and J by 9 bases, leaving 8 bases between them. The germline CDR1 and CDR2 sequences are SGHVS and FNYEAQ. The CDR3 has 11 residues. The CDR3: CASSFVCKAFF. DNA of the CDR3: TGTGCCAGCAGCTTTGTTTGTAAAGCTTTCTTT. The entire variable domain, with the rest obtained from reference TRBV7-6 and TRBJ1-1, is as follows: GAGVSQSPRYKVTKRGQDVALRCDPISGHVSLYWYRQALGQGPEFLTYFNYEAQQDKSGLPNDRFSAERPEGSISTLTIQRTEQRDSAMYRCASSFVCKAFFGQGTRLTVV.